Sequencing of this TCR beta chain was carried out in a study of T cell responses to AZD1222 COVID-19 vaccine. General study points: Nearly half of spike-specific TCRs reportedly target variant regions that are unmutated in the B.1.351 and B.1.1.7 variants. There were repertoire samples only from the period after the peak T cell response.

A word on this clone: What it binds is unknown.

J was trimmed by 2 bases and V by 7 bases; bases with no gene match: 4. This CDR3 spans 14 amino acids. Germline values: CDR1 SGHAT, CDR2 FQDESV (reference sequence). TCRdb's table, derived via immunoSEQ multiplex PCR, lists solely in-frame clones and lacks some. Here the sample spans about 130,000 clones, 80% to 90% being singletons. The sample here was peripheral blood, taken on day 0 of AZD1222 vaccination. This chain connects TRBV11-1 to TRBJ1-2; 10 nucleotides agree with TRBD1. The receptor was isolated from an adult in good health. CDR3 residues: CASTLTGGNYGYTF. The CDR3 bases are TGTGCCAGCACCTTGACAGGGGGCAACTATGGCTACACCTTC.